This T cell receptor (beta chain) was recorded in a study of T cell responses to AZD1222 COVID-19 vaccine. Study observations and caveats: Compared with day 0, the breadth and depth of the Spike-specific TCR repertoire rose significantly after two doses of AZD1222.

This CDR3 contains 14 residues. Points on this clone: As yet, its antigen is unknown.

TCRdb's table, derived via immunoSEQ multiplex PCR, lists solely in-frame clones and lacks some. Among about 130,000 clones, 93% were seen once, and the ten largest hold 5.1%. The receptor was isolated from an adult in good health. Sequencing was performed on peripheral blood, taken on day 0 of AZD1222 vaccination. V gene TRBV12-2 combines with J gene TRBJ2-7; TRBD1 was called by the table and not checked on the DNA. TRBV12-2 is an annotated pseudogene. The CDR3: CASRLTGGAYEQYF. Written as DNA, the CDR3 is TGTGCAAGTCGCTTGACAGGGGGAGCCTACGAGCAGTACTTC.